Each of the 21 T cell receptor beta chains below was sequenced from the same sample in a study of cytomegalovirus exposure and HLA in healthy donors. Vbeta (60) and Jbeta (13) primers were used in the PCR. Profiled with immunoSEQ multiplex PCR; TCRdb holds only in-frame clones, not every one. The sample includes about 150,000 clones, approximately 81% seen only once; the top ten take roughly 4%. The sequenced sample consisted of PBMCs. These receptors all come from a woman aged 40 to 55 in good health and CMV-seropositive.

A word on this clone: Germline is not matched at one junction end, which may reflect a read error. This chain links TRBV10-3 with TRBJ2-7, with D tentatively TRBD2 (7 bases). The CDR3 contains 14 residues. The germline V gene encodes CDR1 ENHRY and CDR2 SYGVKD. The CDR3 region is CAITPAGTPYGQYF. For the CDR3, the DNA is TGTGCCATCACCCCAGCGGGGACACCCTACGGGCAGTACTTC.

This chain uses TRBV4-1 with TRBJ2-1; 13 bases match TRBD2. The J segment lost 8 bases and the V segment lost 2 bases, leaving 6 bases of the junction unmatched. Germline V gene lookup returns CDR1 MGHRA and CDR2 YSYEKL. The CDR3 covers 16 residues. The CDR3 coding sequence is TGCGCCAGCAGCCAATGGACTAGCGGGAGTAGGGATGAGCAGTTCTTC. Translation: CASSQWTSGSRDEQFF.

This clone was seen only a few times. The CDR3 protein is CASSFQWNQPQHF. Here the CDR3 DNA reads TGTGCCAGCAGCTTTCAGTGGAATCAGCCCCAGCATTTT. The chain joins TRBV28 to TRBJ1-5, with D hard to call. V dropped 6 bases and J dropped 4 bases, with 10 bases sitting between them. Per the germline V gene, CDR1 is MDHEN and CDR2 is SYDVKM. CDR3 length equals 13 residues.

On this clone: Other DNA sequences in this specimen translate into the identical CDR3. This rearrangement joins TRBV9 to TRBJ1-4; D ambiguous. The length of the CDR3 is 14 residues. Trimming removed 0 bases from V and 7 bases from J, with 10 bases in between. Germline CDR1 and CDR2: SGDLS and YYNGEE. In nucleotides, the CDR3 is TGTGCCAGCAGCGTAGTCCCGACGGGTGAAAAACTGTTTTTT. It is translated as CASSVVPTGEKLFF.

This chain connects TRBV5-4 to TRBJ2-1; TRBD2 matches at 12 bases. The CDR3 length is 16 residues. The J segment lost 2 bases and the V segment lost 4 bases, leaving 4 bases of the junction unmatched. Germline CDR1 and CDR2: SGHNT and YYREEE (reference sequence). CDR3 amino acids: CASSRASGRAYNEQFF. CDR3 nucleotide sequence: TGTGCCAGCAGCAGGGCTAGCGGGAGGGCCTACAATGAGCAGTTCTTC.

V is TRBV28 and J is TRBJ2-7; perhaps TRBD1 as D (6 bases). The CDR3 loop spans 16 amino acids. V gave up 5 bases and J gave up 3 bases, with 20 bases separating them. Germline CDR1 MDHEN, CDR2 SYDVKM. The CDR3 protein is CASSPGVPRGFYEQYF. The CDR3 coding sequence is TGTGCCAGCAGTCCAGGGGTCCCCAGGGGATTCTACGAGCAGTACTTC.

The rearrangement links TRBV28 to TRBJ2-7; TRBD1 is a possible D gene (6 bases). CDR1 is MDHEN, CDR2 SYDVKM, per germline. The CDR3 length is 12 residues. V dropped 6 bases and J dropped 5 bases, with 11 bases sitting between them. The CDR3 nucleotides are TGTGCCAGCAGCCGAAACAGGGACGAGCAGTACTTC. Translating gives CASSRNRDEQYF.

This clone turned up a few times. J is TRBJ1-1 and V is TRBV7-9; a possible D gene is TRBD1 (5 bases). The germline V gene encodes CDR1 SEHNR and CDR2 FQNEAQ (reference sequence). The CDR3 is 15 amino acids. Trimming took 4 bases from V and 1 from J, leaving 13 bases between them. For the CDR3, the DNA is TGTGCCAGCAGCTCGGGGGGGAGCAGGAACACTGAAGCTTTCTTT. It is translated as CASSSGGSRNTEAFF. Using reference TRBV7-9 and TRBJ1-1 for the parts outside the CDR3, the full variable domain is DTGVSQNPRHKITKRGQNVTFRCDPISEHNRLYWYRQTLGQGPEFLTYFQNEAQLEKSRLLSDRFSAERPKGSFSTLEIQRTEQGDSAMYLCASSSGGSRNTEAFFGQGTRLTVV.

Only one count was recorded for this clone. The chain carries TRBV5-1 and TRBJ2-2; 11 nucleotides align to TRBD2. The CDR3 extends over 16 amino acids. Germline CDR1 reads SGHRS; CDR2 reads YFSETQ. With 6 bases clipped from V and 1 base from J, the junction kept 5 bases outside the gene matches. This CDR3 reads CASTSGLAGNTGELFF. The DNA for the CDR3 is TGCGCCAGCACTTCCGGACTAGCGGGGAACACCGGGGAGCTGTTTTTT.

This sequence joins TRBV7-9 and TRBJ2-1; TRBD2 matches 8 bases. Trimming cost V 5 bases and J 0 bases; bases outside gene matches: 6. Germline V CDR1 and CDR2: SEHNR, FQNEAQ (reference sequence). The CDR3 has 16 amino acids. CDR3 in amino acids: CASSDSGVSSYNEQFF. CDR3 bases: TGTGCCAGCAGCGATAGCGGGGTGAGCTCCTACAATGAGCAGTTCTTC.

Only a few counts were recorded for this clone. The rearrangement links TRBV7-3 to TRBJ2-1; 9 bases match TRBD2. The CDR3 sequence is 14 residues long. J was trimmed by 4 bases and V by 4 bases; bases with no gene match: 2. Germline lookup yields CDR1 SGHTA and CDR2 FQGTGA. The CDR3 DNA reads as TGTGCCAGCAGCTCTACTAGCGGGTACAATGAGCAGTTCTTC. This encodes CASSSTSGYNEQFF.

This clone was found a few times. The gene calls are TRBV27 and TRBJ1-5; D is undetermined. V was clipped by 2 bases and J by 9 bases, with 17 bases between them. The CDR3 loop spans 15 amino acids. Germline V gene lookup returns CDR1 MNHEY and CDR2 SMNVEV (reference sequence). The CDR3 region has the DNA TGTGCCAGCAGTTTAAGGTTACAGCCAGGTTTGCCCCAGCATTTT. As protein: CASSLRLQPGLPQHF.

The rearrangement joins TRBV5-1 to TRBJ1-4, with 11 bases fitting TRBD1. This CDR3 spans 15 amino acids. Trimming took 5 bases from V and 11 from J; bases not matched to a gene: 11. The germline CDR1 and CDR2 sequences are SGHRS and YFSETQ. CDR3 coding DNA: TGCGCCAGCAGGGAGGACAGGGGGCAACGGCGGAAACTGTTTTTT. This gives the protein CASREDRGQRRKLFF.

This sequence joins TRBV11-2 and TRBJ1-5; D is perhaps TRBD1 (5 bases). Per the germline V gene, CDR1 is SGHAT and CDR2 is FQNNGV. The CDR3 runs to 15 residues. The V end lost 1 base, the J end lost 6 bases, and 13 bases lay between the germline ends. As DNA, the CDR3 is TGTGCCAGCAGCTTAGGGACCAGGGATGGTCAGCCCCAGCATTTT. This translates into CASSLGTRDGQPQHF.

The chain couples TRBV7-2 to TRBJ2-7; 8 bases align to TRBD1. The CDR3 runs 14 residues. The trim removed 3 bases at V and 3 bases at J, leaving 4 bases unmatched. Germline CDR1 reads SGHTA; CDR2 reads FQGNSA. The CDR3 protein is CASSLDRAGYEQYF. The CDR3 region has the DNA TGTGCCAGCAGCTTGGACAGGGCTGGCTACGAGCAGTACTTC.

The J gene is TRBJ2-3, the V gene TRBV9; 11 bases agree with TRBD2. The CDR3 length is 16 residues. V trimming: 2 bases; J trimming: 3 bases; junction bases outside the gene matches: 5. From germline, CDR1 is SGDLS and CDR2 YYNGEE. The CDR3: CASSVSGRATTDTQYF. CDR3 nucleotides: TGTGCCAGCAGCGTTAGCGGGAGGGCCACGACAGATACGCAGTATTTT.

The chain is built from TRBV11-2 and TRBJ1-2, with TRBD1 identical over 7 bases. V was clipped by 5 bases and J by 3 bases; unmatched bases: 6. This CDR3 comprises 14 residues. The germline gives CDR1 SGHAT, CDR2 FQNNGV. This CDR3 reads CASSQRTGDYGYTF. The CDR3 DNA sequence: TGTGCCAGCAGCCAAAGAACAGGGGACTATGGCTACACCTTC.

The chain carries TRBV5-4 and TRBJ2-7; 9 nucleotides line up with TRBD1. Germline loops: CDR1 SGHNT, CDR2 YYREEE (reference sequence). The junction had 13 bases not matched to a gene; V was cut back by 3 bases and J by 6 bases. The CDR3 consists of 16 residues. This CDR3 is CASSSPQDRGSREQYF. The DNA of the CDR3 is TGTGCCAGCAGCTCACCCCAGGACAGGGGAAGTCGCGAGCAGTACTTC. Full variable domain (rest looked up from reference TRBV5-4 and TRBJ2-7): ETGVTQSPTHLIKTRGQQVTLRCSSQSGHNTVSWYQQALGQGPQFIFQYYREEENGRGNFPPRFSGLQFPNYSSELNVNALELDDSALYLCASSSPQDRGSREQYFGPGTRLTVT.

The genes are TRBV5-1 and TRBJ2-1; 7 bases align to TRBD2. CDR1 is SGHRS, CDR2 YFSETQ, per germline. V trimming: 5 bases; J trimming: 0 bases; junction bases outside the gene matches: 17. The CDR3 contains 19 residues. The CDR3: CASRPRVSGPSSSYNEQFF. CDR3 coding DNA: TGCGCCAGCAGACCGCGGGTTAGCGGGCCCAGTAGCTCCTACAATGAGCAGTTCTTC.

The CDR3 DNA is TGTGCCAGCAGTATGGGGGGAGGGCCAGAGACCCAGTACTTC. Protein product: CASSMGGGPETQYF. V usage is TRBV27 and J usage is TRBJ2-5; TRBD2 agrees at 7 bases. The germline gives CDR1 MNHEY, CDR2 SMNVEV (reference sequence). The CDR3 is made up of 14 amino acids. Losses at the gene ends were 5 bases for V and 4 bases for J; bases not matched to a gene: 7.

In DNA form, the CDR3 reads TGTGCCAGCAGCCAACAGGGGCTTAGCAATCAGCCCCAGCATTTT. It specifies CASSQQGLSNQPQHF. The chain combines TRBV2 with TRBJ1-5; 7 bases align to TRBD1. The germline gives CDR1 SNHLY, CDR2 FYNNEI. The CDR3 totals 15 residues. J was trimmed by 0 bases and V by 6 bases; bases with no gene match: 5.